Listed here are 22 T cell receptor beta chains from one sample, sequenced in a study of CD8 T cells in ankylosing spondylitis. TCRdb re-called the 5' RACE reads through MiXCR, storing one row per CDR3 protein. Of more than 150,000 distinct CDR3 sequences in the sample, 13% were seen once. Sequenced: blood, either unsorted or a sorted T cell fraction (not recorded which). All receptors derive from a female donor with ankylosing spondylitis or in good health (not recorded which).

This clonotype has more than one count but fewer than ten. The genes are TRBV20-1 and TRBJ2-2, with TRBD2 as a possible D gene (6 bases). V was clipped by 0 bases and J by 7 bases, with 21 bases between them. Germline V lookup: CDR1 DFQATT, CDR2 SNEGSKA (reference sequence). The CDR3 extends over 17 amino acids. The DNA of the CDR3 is TGCAGTGCTAGAGATGTTAGGGCGGGACGCCCCAACGGGGAGCTGTTTTTT. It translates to CSARDVRAGRPNGELFF.

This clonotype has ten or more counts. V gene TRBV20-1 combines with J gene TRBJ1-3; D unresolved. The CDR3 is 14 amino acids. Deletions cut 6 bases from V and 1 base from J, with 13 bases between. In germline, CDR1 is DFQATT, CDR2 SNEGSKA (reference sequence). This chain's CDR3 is CSAIPATSGNTIYF. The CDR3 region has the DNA TGCAGTGCCATCCCGGCGACATCTGGAAACACCATATATTTT.

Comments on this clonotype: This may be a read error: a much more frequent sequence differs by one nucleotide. CDR3 bases: TGCAGTGCTAGAGCTTCCCACAAGGTGGAAACTGGCTACACCTTC. It is translated as CSARASHKVETGYTF. The chain uses TRBV20-1 and TRBJ1-2; D ambiguous. This CDR3 spans 15 amino acids. Trimming cost V 1 base and J 7 bases, with 19 bases left between them. Germline loops: CDR1 DFQATT, CDR2 SNEGSKA (reference sequence).

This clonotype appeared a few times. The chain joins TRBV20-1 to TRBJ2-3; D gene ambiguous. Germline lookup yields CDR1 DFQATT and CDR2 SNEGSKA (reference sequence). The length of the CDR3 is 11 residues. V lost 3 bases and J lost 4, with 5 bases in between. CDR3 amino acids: CSASLPDTQYF. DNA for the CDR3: TGCAGTGCTAGTCTTCCAGATACGCAGTATTTT.

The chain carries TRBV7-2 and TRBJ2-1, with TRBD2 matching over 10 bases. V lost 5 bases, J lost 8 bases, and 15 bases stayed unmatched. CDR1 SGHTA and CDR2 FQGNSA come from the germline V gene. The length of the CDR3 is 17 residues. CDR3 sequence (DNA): TGTGCCAGCAGCCCCCCCGGGACTAGCGCCTCTGGATATGAGCAGTTCTTC. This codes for CASSPPGTSASGYEQFF.

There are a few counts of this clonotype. The CDR3 DNA sequence: TGTGCCAGCAGGGTAAATCCCGATACCTACGAGCAGTACTTC. Translation gives CASRVNPDTYEQYF. The chain carries TRBV7-2 and TRBJ2-7; D is undetermined. Trimming took 6 bases from V and 2 from J, leaving 14 bases between them. The CDR3 sequence is 14 residues long. Germline loops: CDR1 SGHTA, CDR2 FQGNSA.

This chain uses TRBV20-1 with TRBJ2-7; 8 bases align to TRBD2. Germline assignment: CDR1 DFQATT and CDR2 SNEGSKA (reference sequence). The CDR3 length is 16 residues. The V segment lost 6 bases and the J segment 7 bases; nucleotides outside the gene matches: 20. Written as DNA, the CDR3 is TGCAGTGCCAAGGGACTAGAGAGGACCGGTACGGCGGAGCAGTACTTC. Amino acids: CSAKGLERTGTAEQYF.

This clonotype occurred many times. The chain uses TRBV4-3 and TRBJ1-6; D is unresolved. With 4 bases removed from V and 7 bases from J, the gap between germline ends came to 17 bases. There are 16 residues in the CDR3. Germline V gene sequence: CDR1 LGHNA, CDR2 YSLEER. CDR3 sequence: CASSPEAGQQNSPLHF. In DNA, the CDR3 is TGCGCCAGCAGCCCTGAAGCCGGCCAGCAGAATTCACCCCTCCACTTT.

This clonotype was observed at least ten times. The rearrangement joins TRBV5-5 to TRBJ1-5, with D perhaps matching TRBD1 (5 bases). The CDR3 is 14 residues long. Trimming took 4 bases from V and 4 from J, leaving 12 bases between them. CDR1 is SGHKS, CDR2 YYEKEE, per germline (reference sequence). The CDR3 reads CASSRDGLNQPQHF. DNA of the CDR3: TGTGCCAGCAGCCGGGACGGACTAAATCAGCCCCAGCATTTT.

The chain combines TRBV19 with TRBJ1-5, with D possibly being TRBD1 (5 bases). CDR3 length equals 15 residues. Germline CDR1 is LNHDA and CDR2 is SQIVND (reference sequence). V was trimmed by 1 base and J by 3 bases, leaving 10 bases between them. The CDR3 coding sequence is TGTGCCAGTAGTATAGTGTCGGGGGTCAATCAGCCCCAGCATTTT. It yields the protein CASSIVSGVNQPQHF.

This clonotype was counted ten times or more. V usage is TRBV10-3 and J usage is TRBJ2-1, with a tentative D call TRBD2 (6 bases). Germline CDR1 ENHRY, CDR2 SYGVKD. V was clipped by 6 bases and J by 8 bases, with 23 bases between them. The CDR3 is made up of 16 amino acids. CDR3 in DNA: TGTGCCATCAGCAAACGCGTCCTACTAGCCGAGGATGAGCAGTTCTTC. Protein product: CAISKRVLLAEDEQFF.

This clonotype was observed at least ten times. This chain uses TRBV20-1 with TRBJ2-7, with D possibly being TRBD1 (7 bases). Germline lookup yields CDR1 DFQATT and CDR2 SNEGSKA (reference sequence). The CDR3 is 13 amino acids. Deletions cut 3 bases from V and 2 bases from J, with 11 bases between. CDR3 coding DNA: TGCAGTGCTAGCAGGGGGGTTGCCTACGAGCAGTACTTC. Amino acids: CSASRGVAYEQYF.

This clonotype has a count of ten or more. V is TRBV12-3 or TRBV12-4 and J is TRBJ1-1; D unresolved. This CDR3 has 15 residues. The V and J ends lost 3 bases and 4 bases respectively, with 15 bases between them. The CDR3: CASSFYSSAGTEAFF. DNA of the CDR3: TGTGCCAGCAGTTTCTATTCCTCGGCTGGCACTGAAGCTTTCTTT.

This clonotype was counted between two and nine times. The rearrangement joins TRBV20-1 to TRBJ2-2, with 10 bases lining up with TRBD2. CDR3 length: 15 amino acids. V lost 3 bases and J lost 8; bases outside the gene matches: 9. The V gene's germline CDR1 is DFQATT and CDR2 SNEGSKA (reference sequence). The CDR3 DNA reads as TGCAGTGCTAGCGTAACTAGCGGGATAACAGGGGAGCTGTTTTTT. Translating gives CSASVTSGITGELFF.

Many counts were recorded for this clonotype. The CDR3 sequence: CASSPISGSDTQYF. CDR3 coding DNA: TGCGCCAGCAGCCCAATTAGCGGGAGCGATACGCAGTATTTT. The chain couples TRBV4-3 to TRBJ2-3; TRBD2 agrees at 9 bases. The CDR3 has 14 amino acids. Germline V CDR1 and CDR2: LGHNA, YSLEER. The J segment lost 6 bases and the V segment lost 4 bases, leaving 5 bases of the junction unmatched.

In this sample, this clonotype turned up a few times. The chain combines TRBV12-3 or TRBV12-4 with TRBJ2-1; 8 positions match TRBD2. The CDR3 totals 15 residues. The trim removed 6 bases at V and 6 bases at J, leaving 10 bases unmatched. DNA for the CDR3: TGTGCCAGCAGCCGGGGACTAGGGAACCTCAATGAGCAGTTCTTC. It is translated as CASSRGLGNLNEQFF.

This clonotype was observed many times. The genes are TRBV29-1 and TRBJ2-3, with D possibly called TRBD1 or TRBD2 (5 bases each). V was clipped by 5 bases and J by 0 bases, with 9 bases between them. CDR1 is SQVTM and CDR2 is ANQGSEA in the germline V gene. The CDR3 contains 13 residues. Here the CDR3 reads CSVSRDSTDTQYF. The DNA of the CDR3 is TGCAGCGTTAGCAGGGACAGCACAGATACGCAGTATTTT.

The CDR3 sequence is CASSLYQDTQYF. The CDR3 DNA reads TGTGCCAGCAGCTTATACCAGGATACGCAGTATTTT. The J gene is TRBJ2-3, the V gene TRBV11-2; D not certain. The CDR3 runs 12 residues. V lost 2 bases and J lost 6, with 6 bases in between. Germline CDR1 is SGHAT and CDR2 is FQNNGV.

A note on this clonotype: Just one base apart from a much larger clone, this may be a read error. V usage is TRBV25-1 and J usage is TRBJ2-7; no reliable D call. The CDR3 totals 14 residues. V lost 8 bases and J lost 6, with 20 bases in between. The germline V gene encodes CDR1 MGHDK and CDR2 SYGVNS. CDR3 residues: CASSSLNLASEQYF. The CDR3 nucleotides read TGTGCCAGCTCGAGCTTGAACCTGGCCTCCGAGCAGTACTTC.

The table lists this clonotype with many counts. The CDR3 nucleotides are TGTGCCAGCAGCTTGGGTGGGTCAAATGAGCAGTTCTTC. It translates to CASSLGGSNEQFF. The V call is TRBV5-6, the J call TRBJ2-1; D is unclear. The V gene's germline CDR1 is SGHDT and CDR2 YYEEEE. CDR3 length equals 13 residues. Trimming removed 0 bases at V and 7 bases at J, with 8 bases between.

This chain's CDR3 is CASSSSGTIYEQYF. The DNA of the CDR3 is TGTGCCAGCAGCTCATCCGGGACAATATACGAGCAGTACTTC. This rearrangement joins TRBV5-6 to TRBJ2-7; possibly TRBD1 for D (6 bases). The CDR3 length is 14 residues. Trimming stripped 3 bases from V and 4 bases from J, with 14 bases between. The V gene's germline CDR1 is SGHDT and CDR2 YYEEEE. The complete variable domain, with remaining parts taken from reference TRBV5-6 and TRBJ2-7, reads DAGVTQSPTHLIKTRGQQVTLRCSPKSGHDTVSWYQQALGQGPQFIFQYYEEEERQRGNFPDRFSGHQFPNYSSELNVNALLLGDSALYLCASSSSGTIYEQYFGPGTRLTVT.

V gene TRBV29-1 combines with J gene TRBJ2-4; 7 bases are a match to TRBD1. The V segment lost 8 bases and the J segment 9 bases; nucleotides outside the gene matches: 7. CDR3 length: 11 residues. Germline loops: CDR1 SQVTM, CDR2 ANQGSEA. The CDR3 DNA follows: TGCAGCACTGCAGGGGGTGGCATTCAGTACTTC. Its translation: CSTAGGGIQYF.